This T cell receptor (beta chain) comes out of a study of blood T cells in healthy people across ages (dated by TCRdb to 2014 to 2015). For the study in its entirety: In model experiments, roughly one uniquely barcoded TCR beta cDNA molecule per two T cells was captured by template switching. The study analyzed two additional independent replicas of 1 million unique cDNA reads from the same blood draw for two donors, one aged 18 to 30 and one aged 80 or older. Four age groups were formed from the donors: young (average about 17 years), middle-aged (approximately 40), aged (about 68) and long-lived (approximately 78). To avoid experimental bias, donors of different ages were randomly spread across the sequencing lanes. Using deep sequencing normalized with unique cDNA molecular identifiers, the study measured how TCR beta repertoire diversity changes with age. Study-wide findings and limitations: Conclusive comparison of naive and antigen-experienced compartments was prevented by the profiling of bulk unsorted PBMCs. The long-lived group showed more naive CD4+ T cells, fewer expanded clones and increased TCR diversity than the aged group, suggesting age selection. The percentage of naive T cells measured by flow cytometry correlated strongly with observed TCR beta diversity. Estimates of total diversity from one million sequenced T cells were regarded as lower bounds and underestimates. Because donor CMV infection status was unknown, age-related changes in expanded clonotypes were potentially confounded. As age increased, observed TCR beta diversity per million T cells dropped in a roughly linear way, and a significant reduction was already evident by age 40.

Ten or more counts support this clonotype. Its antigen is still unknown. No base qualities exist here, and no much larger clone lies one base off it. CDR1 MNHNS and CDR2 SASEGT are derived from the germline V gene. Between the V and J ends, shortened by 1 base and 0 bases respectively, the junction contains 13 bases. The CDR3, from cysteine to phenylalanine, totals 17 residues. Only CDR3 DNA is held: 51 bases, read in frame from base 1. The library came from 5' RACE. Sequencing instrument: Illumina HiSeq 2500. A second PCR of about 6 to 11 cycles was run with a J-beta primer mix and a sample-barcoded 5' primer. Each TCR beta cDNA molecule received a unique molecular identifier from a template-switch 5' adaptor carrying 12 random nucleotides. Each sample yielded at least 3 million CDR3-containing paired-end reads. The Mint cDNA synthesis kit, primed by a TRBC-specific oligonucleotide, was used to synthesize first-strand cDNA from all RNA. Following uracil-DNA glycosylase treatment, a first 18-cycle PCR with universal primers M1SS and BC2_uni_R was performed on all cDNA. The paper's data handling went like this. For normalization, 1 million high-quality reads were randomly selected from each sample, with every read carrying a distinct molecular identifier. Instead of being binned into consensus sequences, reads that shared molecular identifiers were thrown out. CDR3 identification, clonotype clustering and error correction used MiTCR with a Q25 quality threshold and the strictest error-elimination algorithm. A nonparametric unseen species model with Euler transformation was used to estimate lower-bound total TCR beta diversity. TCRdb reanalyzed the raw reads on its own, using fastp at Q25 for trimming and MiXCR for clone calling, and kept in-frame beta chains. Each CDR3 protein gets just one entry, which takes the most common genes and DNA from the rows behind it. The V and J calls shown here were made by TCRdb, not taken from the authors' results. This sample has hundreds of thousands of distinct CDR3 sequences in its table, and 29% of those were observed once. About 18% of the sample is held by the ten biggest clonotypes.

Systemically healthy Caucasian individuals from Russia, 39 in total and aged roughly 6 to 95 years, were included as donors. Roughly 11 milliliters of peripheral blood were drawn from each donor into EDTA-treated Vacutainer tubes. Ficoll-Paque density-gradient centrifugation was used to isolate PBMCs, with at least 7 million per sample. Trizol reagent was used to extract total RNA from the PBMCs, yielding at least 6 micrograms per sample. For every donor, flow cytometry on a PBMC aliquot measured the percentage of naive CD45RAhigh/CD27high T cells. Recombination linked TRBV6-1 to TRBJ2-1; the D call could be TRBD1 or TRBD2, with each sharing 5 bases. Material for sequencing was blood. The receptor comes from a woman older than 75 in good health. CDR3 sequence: CASSEEGRGYSYNEQFF. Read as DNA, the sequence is TGTGCCAGCAGTGAAGAGGGACGGGGTTACTCCTACAATGAGCAGTTCTTC.